A single sample gave rise to the 20 T cell receptor beta chains below, sequenced in a study of cytomegalovirus exposure and HLA in healthy donors. PCR amplification relied on 60 Vbeta primers (plus 13 Jbeta primers). Profiled with immunoSEQ multiplex PCR; TCRdb holds only in-frame clones, not every one. The repertoire consists of 140,000 to 150,000 clones, with 73% occurring once and the leading ten covering 1.5% to 2%. The sample was PBMCs. The receptor source for this set is a woman younger than 30 in good health and CMV-seronegative.

This chain links TRBV28 with TRBJ2-3; 13 bases are a match to TRBD2. CDR1 is MDHEN and CDR2 is SYDVKM in the germline V gene. After removal of 4 bases from V and 3 bases from J, the junction contained 4 bases not matched to a gene. The CDR3 consists of 16 residues. As DNA, the CDR3 is TGTGCCAGCAGTTCCCTGGGACTAGCGGGGACAGATACGCAGTATTTT. This translates into CASSSLGLAGTDTQYF.

Points on this clone: The junction does not match germline at one end; this may be a read error. The gene calls are TRBV14 and TRBJ1-1, with D unresolved. There are 12 residues in the CDR3. Germline lookup yields CDR1 SGHDN and CDR2 FVKESK. In DNA, the CDR3 is TGTGCCAGCAGCCAAGGACTCATTCACCTTACCTTT. Amino acids: CASSQGLIHLTF.

The count of this clone is one. The chain links TRBV7-3 to TRBJ1-2; a possible D gene is TRBD1 (6 bases). Trimming removed 2 bases at V and 0 bases at J, with 10 bases between. The CDR3 extends over 15 amino acids. Germline V gives CDR1 SGHTA, CDR2 FQGTGA. Written as DNA, the CDR3 is TGTGCCAGCAGCTTAGGTACAGGGACTAACTATGGCTACACCTTC. Encoded protein: CASSLGTGTNYGYTF. The full variable domain, its missing parts supplied by reference TRBV7-3 and TRBJ1-2, is GAGVSQTPSNKVTEKGKYVELRCDPISGHTALYWYRQSLGQGPEFLIYFQGTGAADDSGLPNDRFFAVRPEGSVSTLKIQRTERGDSAVYLCASSLGTGTNYGYTFGSGTRLTVV.

The chain is built from TRBV2 and TRBJ1-5; a weak D match, TRBD1 (6 bases). Germline CDR1 and CDR2: SNHLY and FYNNEI. The CDR3 totals 14 residues. V lost 7 bases to trimming and J lost 9 bases, with 19 bases between them. The CDR3 loop is CASTPDSDTRPQHF. In DNA, the CDR3 is TGTGCCAGCACCCCGGACAGCGACACCCGGCCCCAGCATTTT.

The chain has TRBV7-2 and TRBJ2-2; TRBD1 agrees at 7 bases. Germline V gene sequence: CDR1 SGHTA, CDR2 FQGNSA. There are 16 residues in the CDR3. J lost 0 bases, V lost 1 base, and 2 bases had no gene match. The CDR3 here is CASSLVGGANTGELFF. The CDR3 DNA reads as TGTGCCAGCAGCTTAGTAGGGGGCGCGAACACCGGGGAGCTGTTTTTT.

This clone has just a few counts. J is TRBJ2-2 and V is TRBV4-2, with TRBD1 matching over 10 bases. Germline V CDR1 and CDR2: LGHNA, YNFKEQ. This CDR3 region has 16 residues. Trimming at V came to 0 bases and at J to 6 bases, leaving 4 bases not matched to a gene. CDR3: CASSQDLGQGSGELFF. The CDR3 DNA follows: TGTGCCAGCAGCCAAGATTTGGGACAGGGGTCCGGGGAGCTGTTTTTT.

This clone was detected a few times. The chain joins TRBV5-1 to TRBJ2-6; D gene unclear. The V gene lost 4 bases and the J gene lost 2 bases, with 10 bases spanning the gap. This CDR3 is 15 amino acids long. The germline gives CDR1 SGHRS, CDR2 YFSETQ. As DNA, the CDR3 is TGCGCCAGCAGCCCCGGGTCCCCTGGGGCCAACGTCCTGACTTTC. Protein product: CASSPGSPGANVLTF.

There are a few counts of this clone. The chain uses TRBV7-2 and TRBJ1-1; D call uncertain. This CDR3 is 13 amino acids long. CDR1 is SGHTA and CDR2 is FQGNSA in the germline V gene. With 5 bases removed from V and 4 bases from J, the gap between germline ends came to 11 bases. CDR3 DNA: TGTGCCAGCAGCCCTCGATACGGCACTGAAGCTTTCTTT. The encoded protein is CASSPRYGTEAFF.

The chain is built from TRBV7-9 and TRBJ1-1; D is unclear. CDR3 length: 14 residues. Germline V gene lookup returns CDR1 SEHNR and CDR2 FQNEAQ (reference sequence). Trimming took off 1 base at V and 3 bases at J, with 9 bases between the two ends. The CDR3 region is CASSLGVEDTEAFF. In nucleotides, the CDR3 is TGTGCCAGCAGCTTAGGCGTTGAAGACACTGAAGCTTTCTTT.

The chain employs TRBV6-5 and TRBJ2-7; D uncertain. The CDR3 loop spans 14 amino acids. Trimming shortened V by 6 bases and J by 2 bases, and 14 bases separated the two germline ends. Germline-derived CDR1 and CDR2 are MNHEY and SVGAGI. CDR3 nucleotide sequence: TGTGCCAGCAGGACGGTGGGCGCCGCCTACGAGCAGTACTTC. Translating gives CASRTVGAAYEQYF.

The chain joins TRBV7-8 to TRBJ1-4; TRBD1 aligns across 7 bases. Trimming took 3 bases from V and 7 from J; bases not matched to a gene: 5. CDR1 and CDR2 (germline): SGHVS, FQNEAQ. The CDR3 contains 14 residues. In DNA, the CDR3 is TGTGCCAGCAGCTTTAACAGGGGCGGTGAAAAACTGTTTTTT. Residues: CASSFNRGGEKLFF.

This sequence joins TRBV7-9 and TRBJ1-2; TRBD1 might be the D (5 bases). V dropped 5 bases and J dropped 2 bases, with 9 bases sitting between them. The CDR3 is 13 amino acids. Germline V gene sequence: CDR1 SEHNR, CDR2 FQNEAQ (reference sequence). CDR3 residues: CASSLDTNYGYTF. CDR3 nucleotide sequence: TGTGCCAGCAGCCTGGACACCAACTATGGCTACACCTTC.

The chain is built from TRBV29-1 and TRBJ1-1; tentatively, D is TRBD1 (5 bases). Between the trimmed V and J ends, which lost 5 bases and 6 bases, there was a span of 7 bases. Germline V gene data show CDR1 as SQVTM and CDR2 as ANQGSEA. The CDR3 sequence is 10 residues long. The CDR3 DNA reads TGCAGCGTTCCGGGGGCTGAAGCTTTCTTT. Translation gives CSVPGAEAFF.

This chain links TRBV4-3 with TRBJ2-3; D perhaps matches TRBD2 (7 bases). The CDR3 covers 17 residues. Germline CDR1 LGHNA, CDR2 YSLEER. Trimming pared 0 bases from V and 4 bases from J, leaving 17 bases between. This CDR3 reads CASSQDVAGARADTQYF. CDR3 in DNA: TGCGCCAGCAGCCAAGATGTCGCGGGGGCCCGAGCAGATACGCAGTATTTT.

The V gene is TRBV4-1, the J gene TRBJ2-7; 8 bases are shared with TRBD1. The CDR3 is 16 amino acids. The trim removed 0 bases at V and 2 bases at J, leaving 6 bases unmatched. The germline V gene encodes CDR1 MGHRA and CDR2 YSYEKL. The DNA of the CDR3 is TGCGCCAGCAGCCAAGAGTGGACAGGGAATCCCTACGAGCAGTACTTC. Translating gives CASSQEWTGNPYEQYF.

This rearrangement joins TRBV6-6 to TRBJ2-3, with no clear D. V was trimmed by 2 bases and J by 3 bases, leaving 9 bases between them. Germline V gene lookup returns CDR1 MNHNY and CDR2 SVGAGI (reference sequence). The CDR3 totals 14 residues. CDR3 amino acids: CASSYITPTDTQYF. The CDR3 coding sequence is TGTGCCAGCAGTTACATAACACCGACAGATACGCAGTATTTT.

The rearrangement joins TRBV6-5 to TRBJ2-4; 9 nucleotides agree with TRBD1. This CDR3 spans 13 amino acids. The germline V gene encodes CDR1 MNHEY and CDR2 SVGAGI. With 6 bases clipped from V and 8 bases from J, the junction kept 5 bases outside the gene matches. The CDR3, as DNA: TGTGCCAGCAGCTGGGGACAGGGCGACATTCAGTACTTC. Protein: CASSWGQGDIQYF.

V and J are TRBV6-1 and TRBJ1-1; the match to TRBD1 covers 7 bases. Trimming took 6 bases from V and 2 from J; bases not matched to a gene: 9. Germline V lookup: CDR1 MNHNS, CDR2 SASEGT. This CDR3 spans 15 amino acids. Written as DNA, the CDR3 is TGTGCCAGCAGGCCCCCGACAGGGTTAAACACTGAAGCTTTCTTT. Translating it yields CASRPPTGLNTEAFF.

This sequence joins TRBV4-3 and TRBJ2-2; 11 bases agree with TRBD2. The CDR3 has 15 amino acids. CDR1 LGHNA and CDR2 YSLEER come from the germline V gene. The junction had 2 bases not matched to a gene; V was cut back by 4 bases and J by 4 bases. The CDR3 nucleotides are TGCGCCAGCAGCCGAGGACTAGCGGGCACCGGGGAGCTGTTTTTT. Translation: CASSRGLAGTGELFF.

The V gene is TRBV9, the J gene TRBJ2-1, with TRBD1 identical over 7 bases. The CDR3 runs to 15 residues. The germline V gene has CDR1 SGDLS and CDR2 YYNGEE. The V segment lost 4 bases and the J segment 10 bases; nucleotides outside the gene matches: 14. In nucleotides, the CDR3 is TGTGCCAGCAGCTTCCGGACAGGACCTACTTGGGAGCAGTTCTTC. Protein: CASSFRTGPTWEQFF.